This T cell receptor beta chain comes out of a study of T cell responses to AZD1222 COVID-19 vaccine. Using immunoSEQ multiplex PCR, the repertoire was profiled, and TCRdb retains in-frame clones only, with some absent. The table lists just over 65,000 clones, roughly nine tenths of them singletons. The CDR3 has 14 amino acids. The ends were cut back, 0 bases at V and 7 bases at J, with 14 bases in the middle. CDR1 SGDLS and CDR2 YYNGEE come from the germline V gene. Turning to this clone: Its antigen is still unknown.

Whole-study findings and limits: Baseline seropositivity occurred in only a handful of AZD1222 recipients. Spike-specific TCR breadth rose after two AZD1222 doses, and depth rose as well.

This chain connects TRBV9 to TRBJ2-7, with unresolved D. The sequencing used peripheral blood, collected on day 0 of AZD1222 vaccination. The clonotype comes from an adult in good health. CDR3 in amino acids: CASSVDLGSREQYF. The CDR3 region has the DNA TGTGCCAGCAGCGTAGATTTGGGATCAAGGGAGCAGTACTTC.